These 14 T cell receptor beta chains were sequenced from one sample in a study of human T cells and chemical hapten exposure. One entry per CDR3 protein, called by TCRdb with MiXCR from the RACE reads. This sample has 73,000 or so distinct CDR3 sequences, with 8.5% found just once. Time point in this sample: patch test 2, 6 weeks after DPC sensitization. Indicated treatment: therapeutic diphenylcyclopropenone sensitization with weekly scalp DPC. The sample here was whole blood, taken in connection with sensitization to the hapten diphenylcyclopropenone (DPC). Source of these receptors: a woman aged 50 to 60 with alopecia areata. Some clones in this sample may be carry-over from other donors' samples.

This clonotype was counted between two and nine times. The V call is TRBV5-4, the J call TRBJ1-1, with D unresolved. Germline assignment: CDR1 SGHNT and CDR2 YYREEE (reference sequence). V lost 0 bases and J 4 bases, leaving 13 bases between the germline ends. The CDR3 sequence is 15 residues long. The chain's CDR3 is CASSLVGQLITEAFF. CDR3 nucleotides: TGTGCCAGCAGCTTGGTAGGGCAGTTAATCACTGAAGCTTTCTTT.

The gene calls are TRBV6-6 and TRBJ1-5, with D perhaps TRBD1 (6 bases). The ends were cut back, 5 bases at V and 2 bases at J, with 10 bases in the middle. Germline loops: CDR1 MNHNY, CDR2 SVGAGI (reference sequence). The CDR3 runs to 14 residues. This chain's CDR3 is CASSQDSGNQPQHF. CDR3 nucleotide sequence: TGTGCCAGCAGTCAGGACAGCGGCAATCAGCCCCAGCATTTT.

This clonotype was seen more than once but under ten times. The chain uses TRBV7-2 and TRBJ1-6; 7 nucleotides match TRBD1. The CDR3 extends over 18 amino acids. V shed 2 bases and J 0 bases; nucleotides not matched to a gene: 7. Germline CDR1 and CDR2: SGHTA and FQGNSA. The CDR3 reads CASSLRGQHLSYNSPLHF. The CDR3 DNA follows: TGTGCCAGCAGCTTAAGGGGACAGCATCTCTCCTATAATTCACCCCTCCACTTT.

This clonotype was seen many times. This chain connects TRBV28 to TRBJ1-4, with 9 bases lining up with TRBD1. V shed 5 bases and J 5 bases; nucleotides not matched to a gene: 3. CDR1 is MDHEN, CDR2 SYDVKM, per germline. This CDR3 region has 14 residues. This CDR3 reads CASSPGQGNEKLFF. CDR3 coding DNA: TGTGCCAGCAGTCCGGGACAGGGCAATGAAAAACTGTTTTTT.

This clonotype was observed a few times. The junction departs from germline at one end; a sequencing error may be responsible. V gene TRBV29-1 combines with J gene TRBJ2-1; weak D call: TRBD1 (6 bases). The CDR3 length is 14 residues. Germline CDR1 and CDR2: SQVTM and ANQGSEA. The chain's CDR3 is CSVDHRTEYNAQFF. In DNA, the CDR3 is TGCAGCGTTGACCACCGGACAGAGTACAATGCGCAGTTCTTC.

The DNA for the CDR3 is TGTGCCAGCAGTTACGGGGGACACTCTACGGACTATGGCTACACCTTC. Its translation is CASSYGGHSTDYGYTF. The chain carries TRBV6-5 and TRBJ1-2; maybe TRBD1 (6 bases). This CDR3 contains 16 residues. The V gene lost 2 bases and the J gene lost 3 bases, with 16 bases spanning the gap. Germline V gene data show CDR1 as MNHEY and CDR2 as SVGAGI.

This clonotype was counted ten times or more. V usage is TRBV6-5 and J usage is TRBJ1-5, with unresolved D. In germline, CDR1 is MNHEY, CDR2 SVGAGI. The CDR3 consists of 12 residues. The V end was cut by 8 bases, the J end by 8 bases, with 13 bases between. The CDR3 DNA follows: TGTGCCAGCTCGACTGGGTTAGAGCCCCAGCATTTT. It yields the protein CASSTGLEPQHF.

V and J are TRBV12-3 or TRBV12-4 and TRBJ2-1; no clear D. This CDR3 has 14 amino acids. Trimming left V 3 bases short and J 6 bases short, with 12 bases between. The CDR3 DNA is TGTGCCAGCAGTTTGCGCACCCTGGGCAATGAGCAGTTCTTC. Translating it yields CASSLRTLGNEQFF.

The table lists this clonotype with many counts. The chain has TRBV7-9 and TRBJ2-7; 7 bases map to TRBD1. The CDR3 contains 12 residues. CDR1 and CDR2 (germline): SEHNR, FQNEAQ (reference sequence). J was trimmed by 4 bases and V by 8 bases; bases with no gene match: 5. CDR3 amino acids: CASGGRGYEQYF. DNA for the CDR3: TGTGCCAGCGGAGGCAGGGGGTACGAGCAGTACTTC.

The rearrangement joins TRBV4-2 to TRBJ2-7; TRBD2 is a possible D gene (6 bases). The CDR3 consists of 15 residues. Deletions cut 1 base from V and 0 bases from J, with 10 bases between. Germline CDR1 LGHNA, CDR2 YNFKEQ. The CDR3 sequence: CASSQGRGSSYEQYF. Written as DNA, the CDR3 is TGTGCCAGCAGCCAAGGACGGGGGAGCTCCTACGAGCAGTACTTC.

A word on this clonotype: Being one base from a much bigger clone, this may be a read error. The V and J genes are TRBV28 and TRBJ2-7; D unclear. Germline CDR1 and CDR2: MDHEN and SYDVKM. The CDR3 is 12 residues long. Written as DNA, the CDR3 is TGTGCCAGCAGTCCTGAGCCCTACAAGCAGTACTTC. This encodes CASSPEPYKQYF.

The CDR3 here is CATSDLPGGEQFF. CDR3 nucleotide sequence: TGTGCCACCAGTGACCTACCGGGGGGTGAGCAGTTCTTC. This chain uses TRBV24-1 with TRBJ2-1, with TRBD2 matching over 7 bases. The CDR3 sequence is 13 residues long. Looked up from germline, CDR1 is KGHDR and CDR2 is SFDVKD. V gave up 4 bases and J gave up 9 bases; unmatched junction bases: 5.

This clonotype has just a few counts. The gene calls are TRBV3-1 and TRBJ1-2; D not certain. CDR3 length: 13 amino acids. The germline V and J ends were trimmed by 1 base and 1 base, with 4 bases remaining between them. Germline CDR1 is LGHDT and CDR2 is YNNKEL (reference sequence). The CDR3: CASSQGDNYGYTF. The CDR3 DNA follows: TGTGCCAGCAGCCAAGGGGATAACTATGGCTACACCTTC.

Comment on this clonotype: The conserved phenylalanine or tryptophan is not found at the CDR3 terminus, so this likely reflects a read error. This sequence joins TRBV12-3 or TRBV12-4 and TRBJ1-2; TRBD1 might be the D (5 bases). Trimming shortened V by 5 bases and J by 2 bases, and 6 bases separated the two germline ends. The CDR3 length is 12 residues. CDR3: CASSNRNYGYTL. CDR3 sequence (DNA): TGTGCCAGCAGTAACAGGAACTATGGCTACACCTTA.